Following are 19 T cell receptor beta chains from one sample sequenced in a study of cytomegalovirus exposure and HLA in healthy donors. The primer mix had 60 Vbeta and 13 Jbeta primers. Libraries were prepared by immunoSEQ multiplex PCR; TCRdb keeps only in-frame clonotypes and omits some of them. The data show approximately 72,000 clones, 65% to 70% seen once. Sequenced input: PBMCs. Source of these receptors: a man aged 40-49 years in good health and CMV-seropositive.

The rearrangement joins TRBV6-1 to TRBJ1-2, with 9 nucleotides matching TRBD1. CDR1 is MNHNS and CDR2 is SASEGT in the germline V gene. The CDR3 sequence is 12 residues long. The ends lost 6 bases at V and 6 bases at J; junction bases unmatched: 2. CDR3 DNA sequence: TGTGCCAGCAGGCACAGGGGGCATGGCTACACCTTC. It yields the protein CASRHRGHGYTF.

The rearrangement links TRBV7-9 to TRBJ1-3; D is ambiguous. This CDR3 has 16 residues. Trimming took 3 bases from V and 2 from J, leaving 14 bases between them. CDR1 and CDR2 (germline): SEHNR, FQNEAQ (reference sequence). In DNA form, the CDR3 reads TGTGCCAGCAGCTTCAGCAGGTATAATGCTGGAAACACCATATATTTT. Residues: CASSFSRYNAGNTIYF. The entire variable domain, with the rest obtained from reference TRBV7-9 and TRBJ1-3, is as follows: DTGVSQNPRHKITKRGQNVTFRCDPISEHNRLYWYRQTLGQGPEFLTYFQNEAQLEKSRLLSDRFSAERPKGSFSTLEIQRTEQGDSAMYLCASSFSRYNAGNTIYFGEGSWLTVV.

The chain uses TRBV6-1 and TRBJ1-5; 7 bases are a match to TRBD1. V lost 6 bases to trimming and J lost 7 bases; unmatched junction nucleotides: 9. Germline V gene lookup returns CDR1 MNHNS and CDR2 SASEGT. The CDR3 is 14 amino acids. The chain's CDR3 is CASRGDSPGQPQHF. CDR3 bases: TGTGCCAGCAGGGGGGACAGCCCAGGACAGCCCCAGCATTTT.

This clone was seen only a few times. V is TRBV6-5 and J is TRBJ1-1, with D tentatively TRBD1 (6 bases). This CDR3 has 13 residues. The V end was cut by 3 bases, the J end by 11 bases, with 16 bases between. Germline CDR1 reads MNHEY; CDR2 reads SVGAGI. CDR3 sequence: CASSYSSGQGAFF. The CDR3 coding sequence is TGTGCCAGCAGTTATTCAAGTGGGCAGGGGGCTTTCTTT.

The CDR3: CASSIDLWERSGNTIYF. The CDR3 DNA reads as TGTGCCAGTAGTATAGATCTCTGGGAGCGCTCTGGAAACACCATATATTTT. The rearrangement uses TRBV19 and TRBJ1-3, with unresolved D. Germline V CDR1 and CDR2: LNHDA, SQIVND (reference sequence). CDR3 length equals 17 residues. The V end was cut by 0 bases, the J end by 0 bases, with 12 bases between. Looking up the rest from reference TRBV19 and TRBJ1-3 gives the full variable domain: DGGITQSPKYLFRKEGQNVTLSCEQNLNHDAMYWYRQDPGQGLRLIYYSQIVNDFQKGDIAEGYSVSREKKESFPLTVTSAQKNPTAFYLCASSIDLWERSGNTIYFGEGSWLTVV.

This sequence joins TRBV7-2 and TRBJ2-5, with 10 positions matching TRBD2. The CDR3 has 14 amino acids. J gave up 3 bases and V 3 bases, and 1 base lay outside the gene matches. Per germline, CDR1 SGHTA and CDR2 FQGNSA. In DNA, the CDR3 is TGTGCCAGCAGCTTTAGCGGGGGGAAAGAGACCCAGTACTTC. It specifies CASSFSGGKETQYF.

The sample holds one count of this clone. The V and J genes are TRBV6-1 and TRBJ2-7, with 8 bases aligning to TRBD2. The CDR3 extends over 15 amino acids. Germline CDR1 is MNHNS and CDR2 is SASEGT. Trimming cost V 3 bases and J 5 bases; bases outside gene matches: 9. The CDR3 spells CASSEVIAGMNEQYF. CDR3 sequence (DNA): TGTGCCAGCAGTGAGGTAATAGCGGGGATGAACGAGCAGTACTTC.

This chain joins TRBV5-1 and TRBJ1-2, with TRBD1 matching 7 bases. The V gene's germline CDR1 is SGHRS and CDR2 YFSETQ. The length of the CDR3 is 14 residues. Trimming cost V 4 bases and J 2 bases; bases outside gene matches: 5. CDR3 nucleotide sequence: TGCGCCAGCAGCGCGGGACAGCTCAACTATGGCTACACCTTC. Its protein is CASSAGQLNYGYTF.

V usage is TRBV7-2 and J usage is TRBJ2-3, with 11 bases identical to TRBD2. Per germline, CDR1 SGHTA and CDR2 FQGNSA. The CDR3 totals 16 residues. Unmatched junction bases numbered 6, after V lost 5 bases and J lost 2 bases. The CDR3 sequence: CASSLTSGGLTDTQYF. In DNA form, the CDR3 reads TGTGCCAGCAGCCTTACTAGCGGGGGCCTCACAGATACGCAGTATTTT.

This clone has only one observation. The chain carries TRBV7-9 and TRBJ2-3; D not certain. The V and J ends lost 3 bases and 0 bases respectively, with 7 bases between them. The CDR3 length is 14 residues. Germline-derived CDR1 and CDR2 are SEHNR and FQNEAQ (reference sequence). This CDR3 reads CASSFDSSTDTQYF. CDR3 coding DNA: TGTGCCAGCAGCTTCGATAGTAGCACAGATACGCAGTATTTT.

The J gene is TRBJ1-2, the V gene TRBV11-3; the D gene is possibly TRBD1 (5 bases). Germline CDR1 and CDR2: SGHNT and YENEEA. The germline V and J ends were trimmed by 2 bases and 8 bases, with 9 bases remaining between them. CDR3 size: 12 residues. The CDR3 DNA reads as TGTGCCAGCAGCTTAATCGACAGCGGCTACACCTTC. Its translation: CASSLIDSGYTF.

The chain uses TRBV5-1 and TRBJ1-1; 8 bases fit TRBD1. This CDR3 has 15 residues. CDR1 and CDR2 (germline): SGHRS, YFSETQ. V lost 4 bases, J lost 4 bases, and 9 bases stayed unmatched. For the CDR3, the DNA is TGCGCCAGCAGCCCGATGACAGGGGATGGCACTGAAGCTTTCTTT. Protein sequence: CASSPMTGDGTEAFF.

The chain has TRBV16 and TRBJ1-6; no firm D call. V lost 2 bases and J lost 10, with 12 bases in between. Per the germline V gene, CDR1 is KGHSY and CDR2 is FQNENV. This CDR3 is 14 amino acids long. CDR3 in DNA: TGTGCCAGCAGCCAAAGCCCGAGTCAATCACCCCTCCACTTT. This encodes CASSQSPSQSPLHF.

The CDR3 bases are TGTGCCAGCAGGACGACAGGGGAACTCTATGGCTACACCTTC. It specifies CASRTTGELYGYTF. This chain joins TRBV28 and TRBJ1-2; 8 bases match TRBD1. This CDR3 is built from 14 residues. CDR1 is MDHEN and CDR2 is SYDVKM in the germline V gene. J lost 4 bases, V lost 6 bases, and 7 bases had no gene match.

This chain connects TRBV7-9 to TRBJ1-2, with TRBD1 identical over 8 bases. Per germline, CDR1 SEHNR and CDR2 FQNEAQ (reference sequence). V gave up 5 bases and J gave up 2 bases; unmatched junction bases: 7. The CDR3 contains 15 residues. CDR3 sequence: CASSQGTGGNYGYTF. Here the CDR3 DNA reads TGTGCCAGCAGCCAGGGAACAGGGGGGAACTATGGCTACACCTTC.

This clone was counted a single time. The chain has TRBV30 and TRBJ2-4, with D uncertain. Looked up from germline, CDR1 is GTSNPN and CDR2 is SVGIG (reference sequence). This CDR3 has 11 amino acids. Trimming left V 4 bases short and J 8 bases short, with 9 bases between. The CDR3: CAWTIGDIQYF. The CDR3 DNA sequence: TGTGCCTGGACGATTGGAGACATTCAGTACTTC.

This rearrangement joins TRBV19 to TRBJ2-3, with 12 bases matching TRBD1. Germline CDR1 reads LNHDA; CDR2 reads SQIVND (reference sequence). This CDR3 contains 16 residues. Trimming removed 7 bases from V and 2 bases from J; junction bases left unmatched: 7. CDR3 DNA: TGTGCCAGTAACAATCCGGGACAGGGGGCCACAGATACGCAGTATTTT. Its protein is CASNNPGQGATDTQYF.

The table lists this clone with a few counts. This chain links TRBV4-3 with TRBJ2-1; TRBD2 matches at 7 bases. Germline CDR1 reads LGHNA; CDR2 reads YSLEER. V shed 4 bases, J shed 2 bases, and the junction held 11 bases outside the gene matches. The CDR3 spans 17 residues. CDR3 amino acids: CASSLQVTSFPYNEQFF. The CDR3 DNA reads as TGCGCCAGCAGCCTCCAAGTGACTAGCTTCCCCTACAATGAGCAGTTCTTC.

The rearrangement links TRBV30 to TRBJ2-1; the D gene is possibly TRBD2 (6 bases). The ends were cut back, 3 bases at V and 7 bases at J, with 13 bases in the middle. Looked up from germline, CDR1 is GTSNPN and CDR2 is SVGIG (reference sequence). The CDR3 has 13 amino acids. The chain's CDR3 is CAWSAGLQNEQFF. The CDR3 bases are TGTGCCTGGAGCGCGGGACTCCAAAATGAGCAGTTCTTC.